The present entry profiles one TCR beta chain with its context. Authors' processing steps: From reference gene primer amplification, estimates of nucleated cell counts were derived. Produced via immunoSEQ multiplex PCR; TCRdb's table is partial and in-frame only. V, J and clone size were drawn from that table, and D and trimming were deduced from the DNA. Found here are over 45,000 clones, over 75% of them singletons; the top ten hold 4.5% to 5.5%. The data were obtained in a study of blood T cell repertoires in COVID-19. Overall study: COVID-19 samples collected from the United States, Italy and Spain covered acute and convalescent phases. The cDNA or gDNA used as material had been derived from T cells, B-cell-depleted T cells, or PBMCs.

V was shortened by 4 bases and J by 6 bases, with 17 bases between the two germline ends. The CDR3 loop spans 15 amino acids. CDR1 is SGHNT and CDR2 is YYREEE in the germline V gene (reference sequence). J is TRBJ2-1 and V is TRBV5-4; tentative D call: TRBD2 (6 bases). Sequencing was performed on peripheral blood. This TCR was sampled from a man older than 75 in a cohort sampled during active COVID-19. The CDR3 DNA reads TGTGCCAGCAGCAGGATGACTAGTCAGGCCAATGAGCAGTTCTTC. Residues: CASSRMTSQANEQFF.